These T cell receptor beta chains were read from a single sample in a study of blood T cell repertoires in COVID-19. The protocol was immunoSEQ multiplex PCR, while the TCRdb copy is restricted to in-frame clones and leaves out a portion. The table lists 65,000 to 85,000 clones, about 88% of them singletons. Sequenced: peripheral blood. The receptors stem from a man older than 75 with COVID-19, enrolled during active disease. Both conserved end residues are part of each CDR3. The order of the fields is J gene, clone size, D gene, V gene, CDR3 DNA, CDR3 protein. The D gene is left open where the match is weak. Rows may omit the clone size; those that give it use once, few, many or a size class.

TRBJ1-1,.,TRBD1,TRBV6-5,TGTGCCAGCAGTTACAGGACAGGAAACACTGAAGCTTTCTTT,CASSYRTGNTEAFF
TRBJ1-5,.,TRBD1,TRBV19,TGTGCCAGTAGGACGACAGGGGGCAATCAGCCCCAGCATTTT,CASRTTGGNQPQHF
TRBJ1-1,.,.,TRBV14,TGTGCCAGCAGCCAACTTTTGAACACTGAAGCTTTCTTT,CASSQLLNTEAFF
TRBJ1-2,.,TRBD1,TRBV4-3,TGCGCCAGCAGCGCACAACCGACAGGGAACTATGGCTACACCTTC,CASSAQPTGNYGYTF
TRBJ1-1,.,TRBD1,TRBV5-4,TGTGCCAGCAGCGACGGGACAGTCATCCTGAACACTGAAGCTTTCTTT,CASSDGTVILNTEAFF
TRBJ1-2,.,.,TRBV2,TGTGCCAGCCCCCGCCCGGACAGACGTGGCTACACCTTC,CASPRPDRRGYTF
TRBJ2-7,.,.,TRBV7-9,TGTGCCAGCAGCTTAGTGGGCACCTCCGGCGAGCAGTACTTC,CASSLVGTSGEQYF
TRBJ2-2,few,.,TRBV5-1,TGCGCCAGCAGCTTGGTGCAGGGCACCGGGGAGCTGTTTTTT,CASSLVQGTGELFF
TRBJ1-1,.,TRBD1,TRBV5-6,TGTGCCAGCAGCTTGGCCGGACAGGGAGGGGCTTTCTTT,CASSLAGQGGAFF
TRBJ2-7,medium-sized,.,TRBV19,TGTGCCAGTAAGGAAGGGGGGGACTACGAGCAGTACTTC,CASKEGGDYEQYF
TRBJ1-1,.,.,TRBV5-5,TGTGCCAGCAGCTTGGCCGCTTGGGCTAACACTGAAGCTTTCTTT,CASSLAAWANTEAFF
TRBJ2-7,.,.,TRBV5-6,TGTGCCAGCAGCCCCCTGACCACGGGCTCCTACGAGCAGTACTTC,CASSPLTTGSYEQYF
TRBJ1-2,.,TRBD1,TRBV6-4,TGTGCCAGCAGTGCAGACAGGGCCAGCTATGGCTACACCTTC,CASSADRASYGYTF
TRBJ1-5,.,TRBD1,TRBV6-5,TGTGCCAGCAGGGGGACAGCTGGTTTTGATCAGCCCCAGCATTTT,CASRGTAGFDQPQHF
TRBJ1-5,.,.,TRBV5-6,TGTGCCAGCAGCCTAAGCAATCAGCCCCAGCATTTT,CASSLSNQPQHF
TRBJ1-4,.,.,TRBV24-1,TGTGCCACCAGCCTCGGACAGATTGAAAAACTGTTTTTT,CATSLGQIEKLFF
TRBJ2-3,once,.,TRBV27,TGTGCCAGCAGTCTCAGGGGCCTTACAGATACGCAGTATTTT,CASSLRGLTDTQYF
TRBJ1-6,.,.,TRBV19,TGTGCCAGTAGTATCGCGGGGGGGGCCGGATCACCCCTCCACTTT,CASSIAGGAGSPLHF
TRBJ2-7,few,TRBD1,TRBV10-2,TGCGCCACGCAGGGGGCTTCCTACGAGCAGTACTTC,CATQGASYEQYF
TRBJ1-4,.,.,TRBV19,TGTGCCAGTAGTAGCGGCAGGGGCCTCAATGAAAAACTGTTTTTT,CASSSGRGLNEKLFF
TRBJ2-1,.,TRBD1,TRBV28,TGTGCCAGCAGCCCCCGGGACAGGGGGCTAGTGGGTGAGCAGTTCTTC,CASSPRDRGLVGEQFF
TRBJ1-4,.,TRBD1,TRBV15,TGTGCCACCAGCAGCACAGGGACAGGGAGGAATGAAAAACTGTTTTTT,CATSSTGTGRNEKLFF
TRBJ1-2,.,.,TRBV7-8,TGTGCCAGCAGCTCCACCCTAGACAGGCCCCTTTACTATGGCTACACCTTC,CASSSTLDRPLYYGYTF
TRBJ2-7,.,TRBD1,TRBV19,TGTGCCAGTAGTATAGATCGCCGGGACAGTTACGAGCAGTACTTC,CASSIDRRDSYEQYF
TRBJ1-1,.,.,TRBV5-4,TGTGCCAGCAGCTTGGATCGGGGGAACACTGAAGCTTTCTTT,CASSLDRGNTEAFF
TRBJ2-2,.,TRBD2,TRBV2,TGTGCCAGCAGTCGGACTAGCGGTCGGAACACCGGGGAGCTGTTTTTT,CASSRTSGRNTGELFF
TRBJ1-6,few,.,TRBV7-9,TGTGCCAGCAGCTTAATGGACAGAAACTCACCCCTCCACTTT,CASSLMDRNSPLHF
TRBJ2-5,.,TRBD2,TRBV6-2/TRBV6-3,TGTGCCAGCAGTCAACCCCATAGCGGGGGGCAAGAGACCCAGTACTTC,CASSQPHSGGQETQYF
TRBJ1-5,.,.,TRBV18,TGTGCCAGCTCGCGACGGACAGACAATCAGCCCCAGCATTTT,CASSRRTDNQPQHF
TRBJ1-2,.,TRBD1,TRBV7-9,TGTGCCAGCAGCTTTCTGGACAGGGTGGATGGCTACACCTTC,CASSFLDRVDGYTF
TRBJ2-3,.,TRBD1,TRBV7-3,TGTGCCAGCAGCCATGGCTACAGGGGCCTGAGCACAGATACGCAGTATTTT,CASSHGYRGLSTDTQYF
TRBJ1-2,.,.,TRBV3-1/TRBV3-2,TGTGCCAGCAGCCAGTACCTACAGGGAATGGATGGCTACACCTTC,CASSQYLQGMDGYTF
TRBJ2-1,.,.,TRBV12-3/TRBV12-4,TGTGCCAGCAATACTCAAGGGGATGAGCAGTTCTTC,CASNTQGDEQFF
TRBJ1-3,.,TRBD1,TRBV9,TGTGCCAGCAGCGCCGGGACAGGGGGATTGGACACCATATATTTT,CASSAGTGGLDTIYF
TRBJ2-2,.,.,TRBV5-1,TGCGCCAGCAGCTTGGGTCGGGGCAGGGGACCGACCGGGGAGCTGTTTTTT,CASSLGRGRGPTGELFF
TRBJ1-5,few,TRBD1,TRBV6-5,TGTGCCAGCAGGCGGGGACAGGGACAGCCCCAGCATTTT,CASRRGQGQPQHF
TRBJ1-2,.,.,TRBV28,TGTGCCAGCAGTCCCCGCGTTGGCTACACCTTC,CASSPRVGYTF
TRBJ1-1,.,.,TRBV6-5,TGTGCCAGCAGTTACATGGGCAGGGGCGTCACTGAAGCTTTCTTT,CASSYMGRGVTEAFF
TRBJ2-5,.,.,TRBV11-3,TGTGCCAGCAGACTAAGTATTAGGGGGGGCTGGGAGACCCAGTACTTC,CASRLSIRGGWETQYF
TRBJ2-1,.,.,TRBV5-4,TGTGCCAGCAGCTTGAAACAGTCTACCTACAATGAGCAGTTCTTC,CASSLKQSTYNEQFF
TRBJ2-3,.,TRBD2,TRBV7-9,TGTGCCAGCAGCTTAGTCGGATCGGCTAGCGGGGGGTGGGATACGCAGTATTTT,CASSLVGSASGGWDTQYF
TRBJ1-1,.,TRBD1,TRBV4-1,TGCGCCAGCAGCCAAGATCGGTTTCAGACAGGGAGCCCTGAAGCTTTCTTT,CASSQDRFQTGSPEAFF
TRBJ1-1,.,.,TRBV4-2,TGTGCCAGCAGCCAAGTTGAGACAATGAACACTGAAGCTTTCTTT,CASSQVETMNTEAFF
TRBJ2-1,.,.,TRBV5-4,TGTGCCAGCAGCTTGGGGCGGGGAAGCTCCTACAATGAGCAGTTCTTC,CASSLGRGSSYNEQFF
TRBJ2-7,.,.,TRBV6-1,TGTGCCAGCAGTGAAGGGGCAGGCCCCTACGAGCAGTACTTC,CASSEGAGPYEQYF
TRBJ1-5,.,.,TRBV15,TGTGCCACCAGCAGAGATCGACAGAGCAGCAATCAGCCCCAGCATTTT,CATSRDRQSSNQPQHF
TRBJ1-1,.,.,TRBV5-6,TGTGCCAGCAGCTTGGCCCCGGCTGAAGCTTTCTTT,CASSLAPAEAFF
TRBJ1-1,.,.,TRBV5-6,TGTGCCAGCAGCAGGAGGGCAGACACTGAAGCTTTCTTT,CASSRRADTEAFF
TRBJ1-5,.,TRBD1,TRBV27,TGTGCCAGCAGTTTACCGACAGGGGATAGCAATCAGCCCCAGCATTTT,CASSLPTGDSNQPQHF
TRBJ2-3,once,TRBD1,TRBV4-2,TGTGCCAGCAGGCTCCTTGGACAGGGACAAGATACGCAGTATTTT,CASRLLGQGQDTQYF
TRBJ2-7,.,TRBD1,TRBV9,TGTGCCAGCAGCGTAGGGTCAAGGGGCCGGGACAGGGGGCGAGGCGAGCAGTACTTC,CASSVGSRGRDRGRGEQYF